These 13 T cell receptor beta chains came from one sample sequenced in a study of lymphopenia after photon versus proton radiotherapy (dated by TCRdb to between 2018 and 2021). The protocol used for the library was the immunoSEQ multiplex PCR assay. This immuneACCESS table, as held by TCRdb, lists in-frame sequences with V and J called but not all clones. Of the missing ones, under half trace to an unresolved V gene in checked studies; the others have no known cause. This sample holds around 160,000 clones; more than 85% were observed only once. Approximately 4.8% of the sample is taken by the ten largest. This sample comprised peripheral blood, obtained from a patient treated with photon-based radiotherapy. Receptor source: a man in his fifties with gastric cancer.

The rearrangement joins TRBV29-1 to TRBJ2-7, with D maybe TRBD1 (6 bases). Germline assignment: CDR1 SQVTM and CDR2 ANQGSEA. The CDR3 covers 12 residues. Trimming removed 4 bases at V and 3 bases at J, with 10 bases between. In DNA, the CDR3 is TGCAGCGTTGTCGACAGGCGCTACGAGCAGTACTTC. The encoded protein is CSVVDRRYEQYF.

The rearrangement joins TRBV5-8 to TRBJ1-1, with 9 bases lining up with TRBD1. This CDR3 comprises 15 residues. V dropped 4 bases and J dropped 3; count of bases not matched to a gene: 7. The V gene's germline CDR1 is SGHTS and CDR2 YDEGEE. The CDR3 loop is CASSQQGAMDTEAFF. CDR3 nucleotide sequence: TGTGCCAGCAGCCAACAGGGGGCTATGGACACTGAAGCTTTCTTT.

The chain recombines TRBV7-8 with TRBJ2-3; D unresolved. V was pared by 1 base and J by 1 base, with 15 bases between. The CDR3 is 17 amino acids. Germline lookup yields CDR1 SGHVS and CDR2 FQNEAQ. The CDR3 DNA reads TGTGCCAGCAGCTTAGGGGCTCTCACACTGCGCACAGATACGCAGTATTTT. Translating it yields CASSLGALTLRTDTQYF. Filled out from reference TRBV7-8 and TRBJ2-3, the complete variable domain reads GAGVSQSPRYKVAKRGQDVALRCDPISGHVSLFWYQQALGQGPEFLTYFQNEAQLDKSGLPSDRFFAERPEGSVSTLKIQRTQQEDSAVYLCASSLGALTLRTDTQYFGPGTRLTVL.

With respect to this clone: A read error may produce the germline difference seen at one junction end. The rearrangement uses TRBV7-9 and TRBJ2-7, with D maybe TRBD1 (5 bases). The CDR3 has 14 residues. The germline gives CDR1 SEHNR, CDR2 FQNEAQ (reference sequence). CDR3 sequence (DNA): TGTGCCAGCAGTTTAGTACAGGAGTCCTACGAGCAGTACTTC. Translation gives CASSLVQESYEQYF.

This chain links TRBV7-9 with TRBJ2-7; D is possibly TRBD2 (5 bases). Trimming removed 4 bases at V and 1 base at J, with 17 bases between. The CDR3 loop spans 16 amino acids. Germline CDR1 reads SEHNR; CDR2 reads FQNEAQ (reference sequence). CDR3 sequence reads: CASSSYSTSGSYEQYF. As DNA, the CDR3 is TGTGCCAGCAGCTCCTATTCCACCAGCGGATCCTACGAGCAGTACTTC.

V and J are TRBV5-5 and TRBJ2-1; 7 bases map to TRBD2. The ends lost 5 bases at V and 6 bases at J; junction bases unmatched: 11. Germline CDR1 SGHKS, CDR2 YYEKEE (reference sequence). This CDR3 comprises 15 residues. Here the CDR3 reads CASRATGTIPNEQFF. The CDR3 nucleotides are TGTGCCAGCAGAGCAACCGGGACTATTCCCAATGAGCAGTTCTTC.

The chain has TRBV28 and TRBJ1-4; a possible D gene is TRBD1 (5 bases). Deletions cut 5 bases from V and 8 bases from J, with 12 bases between. Germline CDR1 is MDHEN and CDR2 is SYDVKM. The CDR3 sequence is 13 residues long. The CDR3 coding sequence is TGTGCCAGCAGTCTGACTGCAGGGGAAAAACTGTTTTTT. It specifies CASSLTAGEKLFF.

This chain uses TRBV30 with TRBJ2-5; D unclear. The CDR3 has 11 amino acids. V shed 4 bases and J shed 4 bases, with 7 bases lying between them. Germline CDR1 and CDR2: GTSNPN and SVGIG (reference sequence). The CDR3 nucleotides are TGTGCCTGGAACTGGGGAGAGACCCAGTACTTC. This sequence encodes CAWNWGETQYF.

V usage is TRBV30 and J usage is TRBJ2-7; TRBD1 matches 9 bases. Germline assignment: CDR1 GTSNPN and CDR2 SVGIG (reference sequence). The junction had 6 bases not matched to a gene; V was cut back by 3 bases and J by 6 bases. This CDR3 contains 13 residues. The CDR3 DNA is TGTGCCTGGAGACCGGGACAGGGCCGCGAGCAGTACTTC. Amino acids: CAWRPGQGREQYF.

The chain carries TRBV11-2 and TRBJ2-7; no firm D call. The V end was cut by 1 base, the J end by 13 bases, with 14 bases between. In germline, CDR1 is SGHAT, CDR2 FQNNGV. This CDR3 has 12 residues. The chain's CDR3 is CASSLAGSFEYF. The CDR3 region has the DNA TGTGCCAGCAGCTTAGCTGGCAGCTTTGAATACTTC.

The chain carries TRBV27 and TRBJ2-7, with a possible D match to TRBD2 (6 bases). Germline CDR1 and CDR2: MNHEY and SMNVEV (reference sequence). The CDR3 is 14 amino acids. V dropped 2 bases and J dropped 2 bases, with 10 bases sitting between them. The CDR3 DNA reads TGTGCCAGCAGTTTAAGGACTACGCCCTACGAGCAGTACTTC. Its protein is CASSLRTTPYEQYF.

This rearrangement joins TRBV2 to TRBJ1-1, with TRBD1 matching over 7 bases. Germline V gene data show CDR1 as SNHLY and CDR2 as FYNNEI. CDR3 length: 15 residues. The V segment lost 7 bases and the J segment 1 base; nucleotides outside the gene matches: 9. CDR3 coding DNA: TGTGCCAGCACCAGACAGGGTTCGTCGAACACTGAAGCTTTCTTT. Translation: CASTRQGSSNTEAFF.

The J gene is TRBJ1-4, the V gene TRBV9; D is possibly TRBD1 (6 bases). CDR1 is SGDLS, CDR2 YYNGEE, per germline. There are 14 residues in the CDR3. V lost 0 bases to trimming and J lost 7 bases, with 10 bases between them. CDR3 nucleotide sequence: TGTGCCAGCAGCGTAGACCTGGGGGCTGAAAAACTGTTTTTT. Translating it yields CASSVDLGAEKLFF.